Listed here are 32 T cell receptor beta chains from one sample, sequenced in a study of regulatory T cells in long-lasting Graves disease. The TCR beta library used iRepertoire HTBI primers with Arm-PCR amplification of CDR3. TCRdb analysed the multiplex PCR reads with MiXCR anew, one entry per CDR3 protein. The sample holds 350,000 to 500,000 distinct CDR3 sequences, about a sixth seen once. This sample's time point: newly diagnosed GD, antithyroid drugs for less than 3 months. Extracted PBMC RNA gave rise to the TCR library. The data also belong to a second study, concerning T cells in Graves' hyperthyroidism and ophthalmopathy.

Material: peripheral blood mononuclear cells (PBMCs), obtained at new diagnosis, from a patient treated with antithyroid drugs. These receptors were taken from a woman between 18 and 29 years old with Graves disease.

For this clonotype: Possible read error: a much larger clone is one base away. The chain uses TRBV29-1 and TRBJ1-1, with D unresolved. V shed 4 bases and J shed 4 bases, with 16 bases lying between them. Per the germline V gene, CDR1 is SQVTM and CDR2 is ANQGSEA. The CDR3 sequence is 14 residues long. The CDR3 DNA reads as TGCAGCGTTGGGTTTAATGGACTTGGCACTGAAGCTTTCTTT. This encodes CSVGFNGLGTEAFF. The full variable domain, completed using reference TRBV29-1 and TRBJ1-1, is SAVISQKPSRDICQRGTSLTIQCQVDSQVTMMFWYRQQPGQSLTLIATANQGSEATYESGFVIDKFPISRPNLTFSTLTVSNMSPEDSSIYLCSVGFNGLGTEAFFGQGTRLTVV.

This clonotype was recorded at least ten times. The chain links TRBV30 to TRBJ2-2; D may match TRBD1 or TRBD2 (5 bases each). CDR1 GTSNPN and CDR2 SVGIG come from the germline V gene (reference sequence). The CDR3 length is 13 residues. V was shortened by 2 bases and J by 4 bases, with 8 bases between the two germline ends. The CDR3 region is CAWSRGSTGELFF. CDR3 nucleotides: TGTGCCTGGAGTCGGGGCAGCACCGGGGAGCTGTTTTTT.

A single count supports this clonotype. A much larger clone lies a single base off, so this may be a read error. The chain employs TRBV20-1 and TRBJ2-1; 11 bases fit TRBD2. The CDR3 totals 12 residues. CDR1 and CDR2 (germline): DFQATT, SNEGSKA (reference sequence). CDR3: CRTGTSGYEQFF. Here the CDR3 DNA reads TGCCGGACCGGGACTAGCGGATACGAGCAGTTCTTC.

There are a few counts of this clonotype. The chain is built from TRBV9 and TRBJ2-1; TRBD1 agrees at 7 bases. V was pared by 4 bases and J by 2 bases, with 6 bases of the junction left unmatched. The V gene's germline CDR1 is SGDLS and CDR2 YYNGEE. The CDR3 runs to 15 residues. CDR3 in amino acids: CASSFTTGTYNEQFF. In DNA, the CDR3 is TGTGCCAGCAGCTTTACGACAGGGACCTACAATGAGCAGTTCTTC.

V gene TRBV25-1 combines with J gene TRBJ2-2; D perhaps matches TRBD2 (7 bases). Trimming pared 9 bases from V and 6 bases from J, leaving 20 bases between. The germline V gene has CDR1 MGHDK and CDR2 SYGVNS. CDR3 size: 15 residues. CDR3 DNA sequence: TGTGCCAGTAAAACGGGGGGCGCCTTCGCCGGGGAGCTGTTTTTT. Protein product: CASKTGGAFAGELFF.

This clonotype appeared many times. The chain recombines TRBV11-1 with TRBJ2-3; 10 bases are shared with TRBD2. The CDR3 contains 16 residues. With 6 bases clipped from V and 2 bases from J, the junction kept 8 bases outside the gene matches. The germline V gene has CDR1 SGHAT and CDR2 FQDESV (reference sequence). The CDR3 is CASRRSGLAVTDTQYF. The CDR3 nucleotides are TGTGCCAGCAGGAGATCAGGACTAGCGGTCACAGATACGCAGTATTTT.

This clonotype occurred many times. This chain links TRBV7-9 with TRBJ2-1; D not certain. This CDR3 is 15 amino acids long. V lost 5 bases and J lost 0, with 11 bases in between. Germline V gives CDR1 SEHNR, CDR2 FQNEAQ (reference sequence). CDR3 sequence reads: CASSHDLSSYNEQFF. The CDR3 nucleotides read TGTGCCAGCAGCCACGACTTGTCCTCCTACAATGAGCAGTTCTTC.

The rearrangement uses TRBV7-9 and TRBJ1-4; D unclear. The V gene's germline CDR1 is SEHNR and CDR2 FQNEAQ (reference sequence). This CDR3 comprises 12 residues. V was cut by 3 bases and J by 6 bases, with 5 bases left in between. CDR3 residues: CASSFGHEKLFF. CDR3 in DNA: TGTGCCAGCAGCTTCGGACATGAAAAACTGTTTTTT.

Many counts were recorded for this clonotype. The genes are TRBV20-1 and TRBJ2-5, with a tentative D call TRBD2 (5 bases). CDR1 DFQATT and CDR2 SNEGSKA come from the germline V gene (reference sequence). CDR3 length equals 13 residues. Trimming removed 5 bases at V and 0 bases at J, with 10 bases between. This CDR3 reads CSALAPYQETQYF. As DNA, the CDR3 is TGCAGTGCTCTAGCTCCGTACCAAGAGACCCAGTACTTC.

This clonotype was counted many times. The chain has TRBV7-8 and TRBJ1-1; D gene unclear. Trimming took 2 bases from V and 0 from J, leaving 10 bases between them. The CDR3 is made up of 15 amino acids. CDR1 and CDR2 from the germline V gene are SGHVS and FQNEAQ. CDR3 loop: CASSLTAGMNTEAFF. The CDR3 nucleotides read TGTGCCAGCAGCTTAACGGCCGGGATGAACACTGAAGCTTTCTTT. Combining the CDR3 with reference TRBV7-8 and TRBJ1-1 gives the whole variable domain GAGVSQSPRYKVAKRGQDVALRCDPISGHVSLFWYQQALGQGPEFLTYFQNEAQLDKSGLPSDRFFAERPEGSVSTLKIQRTQQEDSAVYLCASSLTAGMNTEAFFGQGTRLTVV.

This clonotype came up once. A much more abundant neighbour one base away suggests this may be a read error. The V call is TRBV7-9, the J call TRBJ2-1, with D maybe TRBD1 (5 bases). The CDR3 runs 13 residues. Germline V lookup: CDR1 SEHNR, CDR2 FQNEAQ (reference sequence). The germline V and J ends were trimmed by 6 bases and 8 bases, with 14 bases remaining between them. The CDR3 spells CASSFDSLDEQFF. CDR3 bases: TGTGCCAGCAGTTTTGACAGCCTCGATGAGCAGTTCTTC.

There are many counts of this clonotype. The rearrangement links TRBV20-1 to TRBJ1-2, with D possibly being TRBD1 (6 bases). Trimming stripped 0 bases from V and 3 bases from J, with 8 bases between. CDR3 length: 13 amino acids. From germline, CDR1 is DFQATT and CDR2 SNEGSKA (reference sequence). This CDR3 is CSARDRQDYGYTF. Here the CDR3 DNA reads TGCAGTGCTAGAGATCGACAGGACTATGGCTACACCTTC.

This chain connects TRBV6-1 to TRBJ1-2, with a tentative D call TRBD1 (6 bases). The V end was cut by 8 bases, the J end by 8 bases, with 21 bases between. The CDR3 is made up of 14 amino acids. Germline loops: CDR1 MNHNS, CDR2 SASEGT. In DNA form, the CDR3 reads TGTGCCAGCGTTTCCGTTCCAGGGGAAGGGGGCTACACCTTC. Protein: CASVSVPGEGGYTF.

This clonotype occurred many times. This chain connects TRBV25-1 to TRBJ2-1, with TRBD1 matching over 10 bases. Germline V gives CDR1 MGHDK, CDR2 SYGVNS. V was clipped by 1 base and J by 5 bases; unmatched bases: 5. The CDR3 has 16 amino acids. The CDR3 DNA reads as TGTGCCAGCAGTGAATCACCGGGACAGGGGAACAATGAGCAGTTCTTC. It is translated as CASSESPGQGNNEQFF.

This clonotype was counted many times. V and J are TRBV18 and TRBJ1-6, with a weak D call TRBD1 (6 bases). Germline values: CDR1 KGHSH, CDR2 LQKENI. Trimming stripped 4 bases from V and 8 bases from J, with 15 bases between. This CDR3 region has 15 residues. The CDR3 coding sequence is TGTGCCAGCTCACTGAATGACAGGATGGATTCACCCCTCCACTTT. Protein sequence: CASSLNDRMDSPLHF.

This clonotype was observed many times. The gene calls are TRBV3-1 and TRBJ1-5; 9 nucleotides agree with TRBD1. The V and J ends lost 1 base and 7 bases, in that order; junction bases with no gene match: 2. The germline V gene encodes CDR1 LGHDT and CDR2 YNNKEL (reference sequence). The CDR3 sequence is 14 residues long. This CDR3 is CASSQGTGEQPQHF. DNA of the CDR3: TGTGCCAGCAGCCAAGGGACAGGGGAGCAGCCCCAGCATTTT. The full variable domain, with the rest looked up from reference TRBV3-1 and TRBJ1-5, is DTAVSQTPKYLVTQMGNDKSIKCEQNLGHDTMYWYKQDSKKFLKIMFSYNNKELIINETVPNRFSPKSPDKAHLNLHINSLELGDSAVYFCASSQGTGEQPQHFGDGTRLSIL.

The genes are TRBV28 and TRBJ2-7; possible D gene TRBD2, 6 bases. Trimming pared 4 bases from V and 2 bases from J, leaving 9 bases between. The germline V gene has CDR1 MDHEN and CDR2 SYDVKM. The CDR3 has 13 amino acids. CDR3 loop: CASSWRGTYEQYF. The CDR3 DNA follows: TGTGCCAGCAGTTGGCGGGGCACCTACGAGCAGTACTTC.

This clonotype was picked up many times. The J gene is TRBJ2-7, the V gene TRBV6-1, with 7 bases matching TRBD2. Trimming at V came to 6 bases and at J to 2 bases, leaving 10 bases not matched to a gene. Germline lookup yields CDR1 MNHNS and CDR2 SASEGT. This CDR3 comprises 15 residues. The CDR3 sequence is CASSALAEDTYEQYF. The CDR3 DNA is TGTGCCAGCAGCGCCCTAGCGGAAGACACCTACGAGCAGTACTTC.

This CDR3 is CASSTRQANTEAFF. Written as DNA, the CDR3 is TGTGCCAGCAGCACACGACAGGCGAACACTGAAGCTTTCTTT. The chain links TRBV9 to TRBJ1-1; a weak D match, TRBD1 (6 bases). V was pared by 4 bases and J by 1 base, with 11 bases between. The CDR3 has 14 amino acids. Germline V gene lookup returns CDR1 SGDLS and CDR2 YYNGEE.

This clonotype was picked up many times. This sequence joins TRBV20-1 and TRBJ1-3; perhaps TRBD1 as D (5 bases). The ends were cut back, 5 bases at V and 1 base at J, with 12 bases in the middle. The CDR3 has 14 residues. Germline CDR1 reads DFQATT; CDR2 reads SNEGSKA (reference sequence). The CDR3 nucleotides are TGCAGTGCTTGGGACGGACCGTCTGGAAACACCATATATTTT. Protein: CSAWDGPSGNTIYF.

The V call is TRBV4-1, the J call TRBJ2-7, with 13 bases identical to TRBD2. Trimming cost V 3 bases and J 9 bases; bases outside gene matches: 14. The length of the CDR3 is 17 residues. Germline CDR1 reads MGHRA; CDR2 reads YSYEKL. The CDR3 nucleotides are TGCGCCAGCAGCCACGGGGGAACTAGCGGGAGGGTCCAGGTGCAGTACTTC. It specifies CASSHGGTSGRVQVQYF.

This clonotype occurred a few times. The chain combines TRBV15 with TRBJ1-6; no clear D. Between the trimmed V and J ends, which lost 0 bases and 0 bases, there was a span of 9 bases. The CDR3 has 17 residues. Germline-derived CDR1 and CDR2 are LNHNV and YYDKDF (reference sequence). The CDR3 is CATSRDLGSSYNSPLHF. Written as DNA, the CDR3 is TGTGCCACCAGCAGAGATTTGGGGAGCTCCTATAATTCACCCCTCCACTTT.

This clonotype has ten or more counts. This chain links TRBV10-3 with TRBJ1-2, with TRBD1 identical over 12 bases. The germline CDR1 and CDR2 sequences are ENHRY and SYGVKD. V dropped 6 bases and J dropped 6; count of bases not matched to a gene: 8. This CDR3 has 15 amino acids. The CDR3 region has the DNA TGTGCCATCAGCGAGCCCGGGACAGGGGGCGATGGCTACACCTTC. It codes for CAISEPGTGGDGYTF.

Many counts were recorded for this clonotype. The CDR3 protein is CASSLGQGAGDEQYF. The CDR3 DNA reads TGTGCCAGCAGCTTAGGGCAGGGGGCAGGCGACGAGCAGTACTTC. The J gene is TRBJ2-7, the V gene TRBV7-9, with TRBD1 matching over 8 bases. The CDR3 loop spans 15 amino acids. Germline trimming cut 1 base from V and 5 bases from J; bases unmatched to any gene: 7. Germline CDR1 is SEHNR and CDR2 is FQNEAQ (reference sequence).

This CDR3 is CATSERKDHVLFF. The CDR3 bases are TGTGCCACCAGTGAACGAAAGGACCACGTCCTGTTTTTT. The rearrangement links TRBV24-1 to TRBJ2-2; D is uncertain. Trimming stripped 4 bases from V and 14 bases from J, with 16 bases between. The CDR3 is 13 amino acids. Per the germline V gene, CDR1 is KGHDR and CDR2 is SFDVKD.

This clonotype has just a few counts. The rearrangement joins TRBV12-3 or TRBV12-4 to TRBJ2-5, with D perhaps matching TRBD1 or TRBD2 (5 bases each). The CDR3 contains 15 residues. V lost 7 bases and J lost 0, with 15 bases in between. CDR3 protein: CASTKHVGDQETQYF. CDR3 DNA sequence: TGTGCCAGCACTAAACACGTGGGGGACCAAGAGACCCAGTACTTC.

In its sample, this clonotype was seen many times. The genes are TRBV5-1 and TRBJ1-1; 7 positions match TRBD1. J lost 7 bases, V lost 4 bases, and 10 bases had no gene match. Germline V gene lookup returns CDR1 SGHRS and CDR2 YFSETQ. CDR3 length: 14 residues. CDR3 protein: CASSRHNRDSEAFF. The CDR3 DNA follows: TGCGCCAGCAGCCGTCATAACAGGGACAGTGAAGCTTTCTTT. Using reference TRBV5-1 and TRBJ1-1 for the parts outside the CDR3, the full variable domain is KAGVTQTPRYLIKTRGQQVTLSCSPISGHRSVSWYQQTPGQGLQFLFEYFSETQRNKGNFPGRFSGRQFSNSRSEMNVSTLELGDSALYLCASSRHNRDSEAFFGQGTRLTVV.

This clonotype was seen ten or more times. This chain joins TRBV12-3 or TRBV12-4 and TRBJ2-5; 7 nucleotides line up with TRBD1. CDR3 size: 15 residues. The V gene end was trimmed by 2 bases and the J gene end by 1 base; junction bases not matched to a gene: 4. CDR3 bases: TGTGCCAGCAGTTTAATCGGGACAGCCCAAGAGACCCAGTACTTC. Amino acid sequence: CASSLIGTAQETQYF.

The chain links TRBV30 to TRBJ2-1; perhaps D is TRBD1 or TRBD2 (6 bases each). Per the germline V gene, CDR1 is GTSNPN and CDR2 is SVGIG (reference sequence). Trimming took off 4 bases at V and 7 bases at J, with 14 bases between the two ends. The CDR3 runs to 13 residues. The CDR3 DNA reads TGTGCCTGGAACGCGGGGACATGGAATGAGCAGTTCTTC. This translates into CAWNAGTWNEQFF.

This clonotype was seen ten or more times. The chain recombines TRBV7-2 with TRBJ2-5; the match to TRBD2 covers 10 bases. Germline CDR1 SGHTA, CDR2 FQGNSA. The CDR3 contains 16 residues. The ends lost 3 bases at V and 5 bases at J; junction bases unmatched: 9. CDR3 amino acids: CASSFESGRAGETQYF. CDR3 DNA sequence: TGTGCCAGCAGCTTCGAAAGCGGGAGGGCAGGGGAGACCCAGTACTTC.

This clonotype was seen a handful of times. This clone may be a read error of a much larger clone one base away. The chain carries TRBV6-2 or TRBV6-3 and TRBJ2-7; D call uncertain. The germline gives CDR1 MNHEY, CDR2 SVGEGT. The CDR3 spans 12 residues. The CDR3 is CASSSPSYGQYF. The CDR3 DNA is TGTGCCAGCAGTTCACCCTCCTACGGGCAGTACTTC.

Sample share makes this clonotype medium-sized. The chain joins TRBV20-1 to TRBJ2-7; 8 bases line up with TRBD2. V lost 0 bases and J lost 6; bases outside the gene matches: 7. Germline CDR1 DFQATT, CDR2 SNEGSKA (reference sequence). This CDR3 region has 14 residues. The CDR3 DNA sequence: TGCAGTGCTAGAGAGGGGCGGGAGGTGTTCGAGCAGTACTTC. Translated: CSAREGREVFEQYF.